This T cell receptor (beta chain) emerged from a study of shared clonotypes between healthy human individuals. The assay ran at deep level. The authors distributed each subset's genomic DNA evenly over several immunoSEQ plates. Generated by immunoSEQ multiplex PCR, the TCRdb table keeps only in-frame clones and is missing some. The data hold about 520,000 clones, with roughly 80% observed a single time. After removal of 7 bases from V and 2 bases from J, the junction contained 4 bases not matched to a gene. CDR3 length: 12 residues. Germline assignment: CDR1 SQVTM and CDR2 ANQGSEA. Healthy HIV-negative adults with no recent acute infections or vaccinations were recruited as donors.

The TCR comes from a woman between 35 and 50 years old in good health. Some clones in this sample may be carry-over from other donors' samples. The V call is TRBV29-1, the J call TRBJ1-1; 7 bases are shared with TRBD1. Material for sequencing was PBMCs. CDR3 region: CSARGINTEAFF. DNA of the CDR3: TGCAGCGCCAGGGGGATAAACACTGAAGCTTTCTTT. The whole variable domain, filled in from reference TRBV29-1 and TRBJ1-1, reads SAVISQKPSRDICQRGTSLTIQCQVDSQVTMMFWYRQQPGQSLTLIATANQGSEATYESGFVIDKFPISRPNLTFSTLTVSNMSPEDSSIYLCSARGINTEAFFGQGTRLTVV.